The 9 T cell receptor beta chains presented below share a single source sample, sequenced in a study of T cell responses to AZD1222 COVID-19 vaccine. Clones were sequenced by immunoSEQ multiplex PCR, and TCRdb holds only the in-frame ones, with some missing. This sample has 120,000 to 150,000 clones, with about 93% found just once. The source material was peripheral blood, sampled on day 0 of AZD1222 vaccination. These receptors came from an adult in good health.

This clone is a singleton in its sample. DNA for the CDR3: TGTGCCAGCAGCTTAACCTCTAGCGGGGGAGACCAAGAGACCCAGTACTTC. Translating gives CASSLTSSGGDQETQYF. The chain uses TRBV7-6 and TRBJ2-5; 10 bases map to TRBD2. CDR3 length equals 17 residues. Germline V lookup: CDR1 SGHVS, CDR2 FNYEAQ. V shed 2 bases and J 0 bases; nucleotides not matched to a gene: 6. Looking up the rest from reference TRBV7-6 and TRBJ2-5 gives the full variable domain: GAGVSQSPRYKVTKRGQDVALRCDPISGHVSLYWYRQALGQGPEFLTYFNYEAQQDKSGLPNDRFSAERPEGSISTLTIQRTEQRDSAMYRCASSLTSSGGDQETQYFGPGTRLLVL.

V gene TRBV6-5 combines with J gene TRBJ2-3; tentative D call: TRBD2 (5 bases). The CDR3 has 15 amino acids. V lost 2 bases and J lost 2, with 11 bases in between. Per the germline V gene, CDR1 is MNHEY and CDR2 is SVGAGI. The DNA for the CDR3 is TGTGCCAGCAGTTACGGAGGCTTTGACACAGATACGCAGTATTTT. It encodes CASSYGGFDTDTQYF.

The J gene is TRBJ1-1, the V gene TRBV12-5; TRBD1 matches 7 bases. The CDR3 is 12 amino acids. V lost 9 bases, J lost 3 bases, and 4 bases stayed unmatched. Germline V gene lookup returns CDR1 LGHNT and CDR2 FRNRAP. The CDR3, as DNA: TGTGCTAGCAGGGGGATCGACACTGAAGCTTTCTTT. The encoded protein is CASRGIDTEAFF.

The chain employs TRBV7-3 and TRBJ2-2; 8 bases agree with TRBD1. The trim removed 3 bases at V and 2 bases at J, leaving 5 bases unmatched. Germline V lookup: CDR1 SGHTA, CDR2 FQGTGA. CDR3 length equals 16 residues. The CDR3 DNA follows: TGTGCCAGCAGCTTTCGGACAGGGAAAAACACCGGGGAGCTGTTTTTT. Translating gives CASSFRTGKNTGELFF.

The chain employs TRBV2 and TRBJ2-3, with D tentatively TRBD2 (5 bases). V was shortened by 0 bases and J by 2 bases, with 12 bases between the two germline ends. This CDR3 is built from 16 residues. From germline, CDR1 is SNHLY and CDR2 FYNNEI. CDR3 DNA sequence: TGTGCCAGCAGTGAAGCGCTTACGGGGTACACAGATACGCAGTATTTT. Its translation is CASSEALTGYTDTQYF.

The chain has TRBV7-2 and TRBJ2-1; D could derive from TRBD1 or TRBD2 (5 bases each). The CDR3 totals 13 residues. With 3 bases removed from V and 9 bases from J, the gap between germline ends came to 12 bases. Germline CDR1 reads SGHTA; CDR2 reads FQGNSA. The CDR3 DNA is TGTGCCAGCAGCTTTGGGGGAAAGGGTGAGCAGTTCTTC. Translation: CASSFGGKGEQFF. The entire variable domain, with the rest obtained from reference TRBV7-2 and TRBJ2-1, is as follows: GAGVSQSPSNKVTEKGKDVELRCDPISGHTALYWYRQSLGQGLEFLIYFQGNSAPDKSGLPSDRFSAERTGGSVSTLTIQRTQQEDSAVYLCASSFGGKGEQFFGPGTRLTVL.

J is TRBJ2-5 and V is TRBV7-2; 10 nucleotides agree with TRBD2. The CDR3 is 15 amino acids. The V segment lost 4 bases and the J segment 3 bases; nucleotides outside the gene matches: 5. Per germline, CDR1 SGHTA and CDR2 FQGNSA. The CDR3 DNA sequence: TGTGCCAGCAGCTCCAGAACTAGCGGGGAAGAGACCCAGTACTTC. This translates into CASSSRTSGEETQYF. Based on the CDR3 plus reference TRBV7-2 and TRBJ2-5, the full variable domain is GAGVSQSPSNKVTEKGKDVELRCDPISGHTALYWYRQSLGQGLEFLIYFQGNSAPDKSGLPSDRFSAERTGGSVSTLTIQRTQQEDSAVYLCASSSRTSGEETQYFGPGTRLLVL.

Concerning this clone: Relative to the germline gene, one junction end is altered; a read error may explain this. The rearrangement joins TRBV2 to TRBJ2-2; D perhaps matches TRBD1 (5 bases). This CDR3 is built from 12 residues. CDR1 SNHLY and CDR2 FYNNEI come from the germline V gene. The CDR3 sequence is CASSEGAGELFF. In DNA, the CDR3 is TGTGCCAGCAGCGAAGGGGCCGGGGAGCTGTTTTTT.

V and J are TRBV10-2 and TRBJ2-6; perhaps D is TRBD1 or TRBD2 (5 bases each). The CDR3 has 19 amino acids. V was shortened by 3 bases and J by 0 bases, with 18 bases between the two germline ends. The germline V gene has CDR1 WSHSY and CDR2 SAAADI. The CDR3 coding sequence is TGCGCCAGCAGTGACGGGGCGGCAGGATCTTTCTCTGGGGCCAACGTCCTGACTTTC. This sequence encodes CASSDGAAGSFSGANVLTF.